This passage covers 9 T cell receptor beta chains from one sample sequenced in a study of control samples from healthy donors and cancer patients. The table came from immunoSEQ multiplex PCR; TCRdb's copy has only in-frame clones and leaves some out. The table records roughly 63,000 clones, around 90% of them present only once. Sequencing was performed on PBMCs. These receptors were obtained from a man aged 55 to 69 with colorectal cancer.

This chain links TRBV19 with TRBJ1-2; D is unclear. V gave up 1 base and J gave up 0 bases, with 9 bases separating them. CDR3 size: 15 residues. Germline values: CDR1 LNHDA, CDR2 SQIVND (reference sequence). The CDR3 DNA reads TGTGCCAGTAGTATAGGTGGGAGAGCTAACTATGGCTACACCTTC. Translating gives CASSIGGRANYGYTF.

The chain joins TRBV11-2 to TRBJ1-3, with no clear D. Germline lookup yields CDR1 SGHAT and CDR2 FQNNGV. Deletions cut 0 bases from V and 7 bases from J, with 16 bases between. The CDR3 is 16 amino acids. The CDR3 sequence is CASSLDMHTAGNTIYF. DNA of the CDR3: TGTGCCAGCAGCTTAGATATGCACACGGCCGGGAACACCATATATTTT.

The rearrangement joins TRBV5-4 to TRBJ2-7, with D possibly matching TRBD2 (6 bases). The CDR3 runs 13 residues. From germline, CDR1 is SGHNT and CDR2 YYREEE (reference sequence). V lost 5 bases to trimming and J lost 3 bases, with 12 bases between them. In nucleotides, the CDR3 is TGTGCCAGCAGTCCGGACGGGAGCTACGAGCAGTACTTC. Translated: CASSPDGSYEQYF.

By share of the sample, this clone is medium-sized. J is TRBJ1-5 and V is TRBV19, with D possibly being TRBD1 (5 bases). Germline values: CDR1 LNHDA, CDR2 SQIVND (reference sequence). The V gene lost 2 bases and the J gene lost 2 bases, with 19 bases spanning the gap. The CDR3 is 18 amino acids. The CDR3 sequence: CASSIQADRSGGNQPQHF. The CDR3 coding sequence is TGTGCCAGTAGTATACAGGCAGACAGATCCGGAGGCAATCAGCCCCAGCATTTT.

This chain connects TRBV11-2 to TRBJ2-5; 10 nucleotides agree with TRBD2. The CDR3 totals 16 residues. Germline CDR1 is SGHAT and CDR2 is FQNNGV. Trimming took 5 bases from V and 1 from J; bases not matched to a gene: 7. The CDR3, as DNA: TGTGCCAGCAGCCCCCTAGCGGGGGCCCCCCAAGAGACCCAGTACTTC. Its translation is CASSPLAGAPQETQYF.

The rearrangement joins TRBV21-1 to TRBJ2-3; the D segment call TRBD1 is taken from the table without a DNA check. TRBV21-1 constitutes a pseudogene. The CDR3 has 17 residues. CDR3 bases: TGTGCCAGCAGCAAAGATCCCCAGGGTAATGGTTCAGATACGCAGTATTTT. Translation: CASSKDPQGNGSDTQYF.

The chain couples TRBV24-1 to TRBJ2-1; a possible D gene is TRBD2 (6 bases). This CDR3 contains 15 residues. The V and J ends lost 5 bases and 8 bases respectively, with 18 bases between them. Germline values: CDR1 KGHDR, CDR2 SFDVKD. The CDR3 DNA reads TGTGCCACCAGTGCCCGGGACTCCCCCCATCATGAGCAGTTCTTC. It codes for CATSARDSPHHEQFF.

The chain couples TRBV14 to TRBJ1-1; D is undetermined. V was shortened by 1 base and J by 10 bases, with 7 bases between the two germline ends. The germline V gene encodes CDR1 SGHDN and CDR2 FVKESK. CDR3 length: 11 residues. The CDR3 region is CASSQALIAFF. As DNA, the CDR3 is TGTGCCAGCAGCCAAGCCCTGATAGCTTTCTTT.

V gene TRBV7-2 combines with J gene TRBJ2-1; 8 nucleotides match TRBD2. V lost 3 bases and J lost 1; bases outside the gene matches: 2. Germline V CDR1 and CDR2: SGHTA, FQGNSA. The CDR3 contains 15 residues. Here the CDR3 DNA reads TGTGCCAGCAGCTTGAGCGGGGGTTCCTACAATGAGCAGTTCTTC. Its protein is CASSLSGGSYNEQFF. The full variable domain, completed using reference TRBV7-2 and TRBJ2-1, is GAGVSQSPSNKVTEKGKDVELRCDPISGHTALYWYRQSLGQGLEFLIYFQGNSAPDKSGLPSDRFSAERTGGSVSTLTIQRTQQEDSAVYLCASSLSGGSYNEQFFGPGTRLTVL.